This TCR beta chain was retrieved from a study of blood T cell repertoires in COVID-19. The repertoire was sequenced with immunoSEQ multiplex PCR; TCRdb's copy has only in-frame clones and lacks some. The sample includes roughly 70,000 clones, roughly 77% of them seen just once. V lost 5 bases and J lost 5; bases outside the gene matches: 8. CDR1 and CDR2 (germline): WSHSY, SAAADI. The CDR3 contains 15 residues. The rearrangement uses TRBV10-2 and TRBJ2-5, with 10 bases identical to TRBD2. The sample was peripheral blood. This TCR derives from a human donor in a cohort sampled during active COVID-19. CDR3 sequence: CASSPSGSRRETQYF. The CDR3 DNA reads as TGCGCCAGCAGTCCTAGCGGGAGCCGTCGGGAGACCCAGTACTTC.